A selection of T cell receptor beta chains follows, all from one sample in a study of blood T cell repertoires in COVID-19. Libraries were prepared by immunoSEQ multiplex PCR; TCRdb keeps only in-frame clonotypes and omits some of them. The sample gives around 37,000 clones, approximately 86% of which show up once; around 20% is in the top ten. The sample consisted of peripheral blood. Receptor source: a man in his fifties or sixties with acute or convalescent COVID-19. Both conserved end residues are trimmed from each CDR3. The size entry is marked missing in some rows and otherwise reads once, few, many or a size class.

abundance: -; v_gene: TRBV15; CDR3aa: ATRESGNTEAF
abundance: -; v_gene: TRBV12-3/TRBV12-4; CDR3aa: ASSPQGPQH
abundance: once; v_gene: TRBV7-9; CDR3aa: ASSSGGSLSYEQY
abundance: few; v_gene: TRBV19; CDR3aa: ASSREALSTDTQY
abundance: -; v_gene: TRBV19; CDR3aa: ASSIETGSVHGYT
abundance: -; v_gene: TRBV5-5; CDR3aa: ASSRVDRATYSNQPQH
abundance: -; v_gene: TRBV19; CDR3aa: ASSVSGAVSQPQH
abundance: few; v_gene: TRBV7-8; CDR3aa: ASSTDRGIRSGNTIY
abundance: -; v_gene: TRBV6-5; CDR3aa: ASSYSGLRNSPLH
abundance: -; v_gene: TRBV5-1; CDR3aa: ASSLGTSGSSIFETQY
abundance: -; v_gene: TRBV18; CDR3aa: ASSALTDQETQY
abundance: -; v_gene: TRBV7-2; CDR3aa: ASSLVGGAYNEQF
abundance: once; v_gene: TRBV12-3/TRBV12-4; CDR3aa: ASSQGQTIGYT
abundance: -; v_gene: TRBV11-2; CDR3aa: ASSLDRGYNEQF
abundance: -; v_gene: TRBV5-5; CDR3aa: ASSLSGTGAYGYT
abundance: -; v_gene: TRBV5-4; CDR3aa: ASFDRATRDEQF
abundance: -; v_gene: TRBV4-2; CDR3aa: ASSQETRGPDTQY
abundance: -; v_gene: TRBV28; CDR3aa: ASRRSVGYYGYT
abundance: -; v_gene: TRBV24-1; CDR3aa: ATSDTRDSATDTQY
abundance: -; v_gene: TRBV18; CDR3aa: ASSIAQDNSAVNEQF
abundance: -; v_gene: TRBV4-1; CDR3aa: ASSQGRTSGTSGEQY
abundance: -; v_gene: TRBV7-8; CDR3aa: ASSANTGGDQPQH
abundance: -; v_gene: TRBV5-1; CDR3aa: ASSSGTSGEQF
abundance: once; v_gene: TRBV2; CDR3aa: ASSVRQDNEQF
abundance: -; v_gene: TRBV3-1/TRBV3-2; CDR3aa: ASKLGAANTGELF
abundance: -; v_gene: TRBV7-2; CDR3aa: ASSLRGENTEAF
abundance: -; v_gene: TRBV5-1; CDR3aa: ASTPASGGLETQY
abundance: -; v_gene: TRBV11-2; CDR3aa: ASSLGAGGSVVTEAF
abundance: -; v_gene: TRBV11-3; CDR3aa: ASSYTGINEQF
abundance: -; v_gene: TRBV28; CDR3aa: ASTPRRALNTEAF
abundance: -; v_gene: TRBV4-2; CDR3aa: ASSQGSLSSYNEQF
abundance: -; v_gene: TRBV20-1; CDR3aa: SASLSGANEQF
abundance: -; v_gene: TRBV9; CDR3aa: ASSVFDIRLAPGELF
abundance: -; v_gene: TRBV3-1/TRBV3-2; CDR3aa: ASSRAPGQRSIDGYT
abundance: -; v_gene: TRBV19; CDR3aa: ASSISEDTEAF
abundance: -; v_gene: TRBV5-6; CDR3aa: ASSQTVGWEKLF
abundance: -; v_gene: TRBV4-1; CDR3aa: ASSHGGADSGRKNTGELF
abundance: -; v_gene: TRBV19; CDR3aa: AVVGITGNTIY
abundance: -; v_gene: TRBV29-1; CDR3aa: SVAGTDNTEAF
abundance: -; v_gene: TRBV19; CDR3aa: ASSISAWDRGAKNIQY
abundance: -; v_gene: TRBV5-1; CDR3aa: ASSLARDNSPLH
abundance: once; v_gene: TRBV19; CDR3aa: ASSAKRGYNTGELF
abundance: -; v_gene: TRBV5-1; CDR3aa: ASSLVGSDTEAF
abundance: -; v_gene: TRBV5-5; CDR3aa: ASSDTSGRWGYNEQF
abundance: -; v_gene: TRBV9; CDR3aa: ASSVRGGGSSYNEQF
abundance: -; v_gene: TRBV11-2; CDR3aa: ASSHDRGSYNEQF
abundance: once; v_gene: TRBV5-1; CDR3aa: ASSSVGAVAGETQY
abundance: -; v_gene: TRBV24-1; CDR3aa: ATSEFGNEAF
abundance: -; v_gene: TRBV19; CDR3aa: ASSIQVGPEAF
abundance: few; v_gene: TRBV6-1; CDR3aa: ASSESWWTSGRTGDTQY
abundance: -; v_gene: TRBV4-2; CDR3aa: ASSQGLAGADTQY
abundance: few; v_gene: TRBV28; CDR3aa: ASKPSGTWLRYNEQF
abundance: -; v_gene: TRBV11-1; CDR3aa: AIKADSPNQPQH
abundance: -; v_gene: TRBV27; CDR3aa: ASSLTGYSPLH
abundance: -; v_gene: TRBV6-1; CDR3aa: ASSEIMNTEAF
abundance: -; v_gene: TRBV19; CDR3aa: ASRKQGGSAEAF
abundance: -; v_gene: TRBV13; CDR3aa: ASSLEMGTGNTEAF
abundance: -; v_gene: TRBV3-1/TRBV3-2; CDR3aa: ASSREREGYNEQF
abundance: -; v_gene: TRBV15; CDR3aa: ATSRDTRQPQH
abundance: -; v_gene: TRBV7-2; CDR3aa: ASSLRGTSGDYNEQF